The next 8 T cell receptor beta chains were all read from a single sample in a study of T cell responses to AZD1222 COVID-19 vaccine. Assay used: immunoSEQ multiplex PCR; TCRdb lists only in-frame clones, some missing. The data contain over 120,000 clones, approximately 90% of them seen just once; the ten biggest clones take up around 1.6%. Sequenced material: peripheral blood, taken on day 0 of AZD1222 vaccination. The receptors stem from an adult in good health.

The chain joins TRBV9 to TRBJ1-1; 10 positions agree with TRBD1. The CDR3 totals 15 residues. Per germline, CDR1 SGDLS and CDR2 YYNGEE. Unmatched junction bases numbered 8, after V lost 4 bases and J lost 5 bases. CDR3 residues: CASSPRQGAKTEAFF. The CDR3 region has the DNA TGTGCCAGCAGCCCGAGACAGGGGGCGAAGACTGAAGCTTTCTTT.

This chain connects TRBV6-1 to TRBJ2-1; 11 bases are shared with TRBD2. With V trimmed by 4 bases and J by 4 bases, 15 bases remained unmatched. The CDR3 is 19 residues long. Germline V gene lookup returns CDR1 MNHNS and CDR2 SASEGT. The CDR3 here is CASSVPIRTGTSGYNEQFF. The CDR3 bases are TGTGCCAGCAGTGTCCCCATTAGGACCGGGACTAGCGGTTACAATGAGCAGTTCTTC.

V gene TRBV10-2 combines with J gene TRBJ2-2; 7 positions match TRBD2. The CDR3 contains 13 residues. The V gene end was trimmed by 6 bases and the J gene end by 5 bases; junction bases not matched to a gene: 3. Germline CDR1 WSHSY, CDR2 SAAADI. The DNA of the CDR3 is TGCGCCAGCAGAACTAGCGCTACCGGGGAGCTGTTTTTT. Translation gives CASRTSATGELFF.

The gene calls are TRBV6-5 and TRBJ1-2; no definite D call. CDR1 is MNHEY and CDR2 is SVGAGI in the germline V gene. Trimming stripped 6 bases from V and 4 bases from J, with 3 bases between. This CDR3 is built from 10 residues. This chain's CDR3 is CASRLYGYTF. The CDR3 DNA reads as TGTGCCAGCAGACTCTATGGCTACACCTTC.

The sample holds one count of this clone. V and J are TRBV12-3 or TRBV12-4 and TRBJ1-4; no clear D gene. The CDR3 is made up of 13 amino acids. V was shortened by 4 bases and J by 6 bases, with 9 bases between the two germline ends. The CDR3 loop is CASSSLGYEKLFF. CDR3 DNA sequence: TGTGCCAGCAGTTCCTTGGGGTATGAAAAACTGTTTTTT.

This chain joins TRBV10-3 and TRBJ1-5, with D possibly TRBD1 on 5 matching bases. The germline V and J ends were trimmed by 0 bases and 5 bases, with 8 bases remaining between them. Germline V gives CDR1 ENHRY, CDR2 SYGVKD. The CDR3 runs 14 residues. The CDR3 spells CAISESPGYQPQHF. The CDR3 DNA follows: TGTGCCATCAGTGAGTCCCCAGGGTATCAGCCCCAGCATTTT.

V usage is TRBV6-5 and J usage is TRBJ1-5; 7 bases match TRBD1. Germline V lookup: CDR1 MNHEY, CDR2 SVGAGI. This CDR3 is 15 amino acids long. The junction had 7 bases not matched to a gene; V was cut back by 2 bases and J by 6 bases. The CDR3 region has the DNA TGTGCCAGCAGTTACGGCAGGGGGGTCGGTCAGCCCCAGCATTTT. This gives the protein CASSYGRGVGQPQHF.

The rearrangement links TRBV6-1 to TRBJ2-7; D unresolved. Deletions cut 2 bases from V and 4 bases from J, with 15 bases between. Germline CDR1 reads MNHNS; CDR2 reads SASEGT. This CDR3 is built from 15 residues. CDR3 sequence reads: CASSETYLLLYEQYF. The CDR3 nucleotides are TGTGCCAGCAGTGAAACTTACCTACTGCTGTACGAGCAGTACTTC.